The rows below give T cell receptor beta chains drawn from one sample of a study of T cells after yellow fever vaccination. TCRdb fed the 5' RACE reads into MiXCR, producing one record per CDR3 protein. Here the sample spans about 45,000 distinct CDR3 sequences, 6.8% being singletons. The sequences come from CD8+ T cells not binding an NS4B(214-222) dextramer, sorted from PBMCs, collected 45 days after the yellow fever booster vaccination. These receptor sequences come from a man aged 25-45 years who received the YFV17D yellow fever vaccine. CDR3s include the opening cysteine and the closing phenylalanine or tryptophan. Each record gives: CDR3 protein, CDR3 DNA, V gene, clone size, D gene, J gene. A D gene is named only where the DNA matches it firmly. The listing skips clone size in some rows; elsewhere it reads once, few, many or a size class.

cdr3_aa: CSVDSGTGGKETQYF
cdr3_nt: TGCAGCGTTGATTCCGGGACAGGGGGCAAAGAGACCCAGTACTTC
v_call: TRBV29-1
clone_size: many
d_call: TRBD1
j_call: TRBJ2-5

cdr3_aa: CASRGVGGRFHNEQFF
cdr3_nt: TGTGCCAGCAGGGGAGTGGGGGGGCGCTTCCACAATGAGCAGTTCTTC
v_call: TRBV7-8
clone_size: -
d_call: -
j_call: TRBJ2-1

cdr3_aa: CASSSSGLASLEQYF
cdr3_nt: TGCGCCAGCAGCTCGTCCGGACTCGCCTCCCTCGAGCAGTACTTC
v_call: TRBV5-1
clone_size: many
d_call: -
j_call: TRBJ2-7

cdr3_aa: CSVPSGSKDVTQYF
cdr3_nt: TGCAGCGTACCTAGCGGGAGTAAAGATGTGACCCAGTACTTC
v_call: TRBV29-1
clone_size: many
d_call: TRBD2
j_call: TRBJ2-5

cdr3_aa: CASSRTRVPMMGEQFF
cdr3_nt: TGTGCCAGCAGTAGGACTAGGGTTCCAATGATGGGTGAGCAGTTCTTC
v_call: TRBV6-2/TRBV6-3
clone_size: many
d_call: TRBD2
j_call: TRBJ2-1

cdr3_aa: CASSIARNTGELFF
cdr3_nt: TGTGCCAGTAGTATAGCCAGGAACACCGGGGAGCTGTTTTTT
v_call: TRBV19
clone_size: many
d_call: -
j_call: TRBJ2-2

cdr3_aa: CASSQGGSYEQYF
cdr3_nt: TGTGCCAGCAGCCAAGGGGGCTCCTACGAGCAGTACTTC
v_call: TRBV7-8
clone_size: many
d_call: -
j_call: TRBJ2-7

cdr3_aa: CASSFGLAGSYEQYF
cdr3_nt: TGCGCCAGCAGCTTTGGACTAGCGGGTTCCTACGAGCAGTACTTC
v_call: TRBV5-1
clone_size: many
d_call: TRBD2
j_call: TRBJ2-7

cdr3_aa: CASSLRFAGPPRLRNEQFF
cdr3_nt: TGTGCCAGCAGCTTAAGGTTCGCAGGGCCCCCTCGACTTAGGAATGAGCAGTTCTTC
v_call: TRBV7-3
clone_size: many
d_call: -
j_call: TRBJ2-1

cdr3_aa: CASSLEGQGRGYTF
cdr3_nt: TGTGCCAGCAGCTTGGAGGGACAGGGGCGAGGCTACACCTTC
v_call: TRBV5-4
clone_size: -
d_call: TRBD1
j_call: TRBJ1-2

cdr3_aa: CASSLDLGPQPQHF
cdr3_nt: TGTGCCAGCAGCTTAGATCTAGGGCCTCAGCCCCAGCATTTT
v_call: TRBV7-2
clone_size: many
d_call: -
j_call: TRBJ1-5

cdr3_aa: CASTQTGSLHEQYF
cdr3_nt: TGTGCCAGCACCCAGACAGGGAGTCTCCACGAGCAGTACTTC
v_call: TRBV27
clone_size: many
d_call: TRBD1
j_call: TRBJ2-7

cdr3_aa: CASNSQGNEQYF
cdr3_nt: TGTGCCAGCAATTCTCAGGGGAACGAGCAGTACTTC
v_call: TRBV6-5
clone_size: -
d_call: -
j_call: TRBJ2-7

cdr3_aa: CASSIWGDSYNEQFF
cdr3_nt: TGTGCCAGTAGTATTTGGGGGGACTCCTACAATGAGCAGTTCTTC
v_call: TRBV19
clone_size: many
d_call: -
j_call: TRBJ2-1

cdr3_aa: CASSFWGGNTEAFF
cdr3_nt: TGTGCCAGCAGTTTTTGGGGCGGGAACACTGAAGCTTTCTTT
v_call: TRBV27
clone_size: many
d_call: -
j_call: TRBJ1-1

cdr3_aa: CASSQLPSGRYEQYF
cdr3_nt: TGTGCCAGCAGCCAATTACCCAGCGGGAGATACGAGCAGTACTTC
v_call: TRBV3-1
clone_size: many
d_call: TRBD2
j_call: TRBJ2-7

cdr3_aa: CASSLDPSTDTQYF
cdr3_nt: TGTGCCAGCAGCTTAGATCCTAGCACAGATACGCAGTATTTT
v_call: TRBV7-9
clone_size: many
d_call: -
j_call: TRBJ2-3

cdr3_aa: CASSSLPGTGLNTEAFF
cdr3_nt: TGTGCCAGCAGTTCACTCCCCGGGACAGGATTAAACACTGAAGCTTTCTTT
v_call: TRBV27
clone_size: many
d_call: TRBD1
j_call: TRBJ1-1

cdr3_aa: CSVEGLAGGPPDEQFF
cdr3_nt: TGCAGCGTTGAAGGGCTAGCGGGAGGACCGCCCGATGAGCAGTTCTTC
v_call: TRBV29-1
clone_size: many
d_call: TRBD2
j_call: TRBJ2-1

cdr3_aa: CASSLSPTGNGYTF
cdr3_nt: TGTGCCAGCAGTTTATCCCCGACAGGGAATGGCTACACCTTC
v_call: TRBV27
clone_size: many
d_call: TRBD1
j_call: TRBJ1-2

cdr3_aa: CASSQDPFPDRYNEQFF
cdr3_nt: TGCGCCAGCAGCCAAGATCCGTTCCCCGACCGCTACAATGAGCAGTTCTTC
v_call: TRBV4-3
clone_size: many
d_call: -
j_call: TRBJ2-1

cdr3_aa: CASSLERVPYEQYF
cdr3_nt: TGTGCCAGCAGCTTAGAGCGGGTACCCTACGAGCAGTACTTC
v_call: TRBV13
clone_size: -
d_call: -
j_call: TRBJ2-7

cdr3_aa: CASSPESTDTQYF
cdr3_nt: TGTGCCAGCAGTCCCGAAAGCACAGATACGCAGTATTTT
v_call: TRBV6-2/TRBV6-3
clone_size: few
d_call: -
j_call: TRBJ2-3

cdr3_aa: CATSQESGQETQYF
cdr3_nt: TGTGCCACCAGCCAAGAGTCAGGACAAGAGACCCAGTACTTC
v_call: TRBV3-1
clone_size: -
d_call: -
j_call: TRBJ2-5

cdr3_aa: CASSPGGSTEAFF
cdr3_nt: TGTGCCAGCAGTCCTGGGGGGTCCACCGAAGCTTTCTTT
v_call: TRBV12-3/TRBV12-4
clone_size: -
d_call: -
j_call: TRBJ1-1

cdr3_aa: CAISERGWGEHYGYTF
cdr3_nt: TGTGCCATCAGTGAGAGGGGGTGGGGCGAACACTATGGCTACACCTTC
v_call: TRBV10-3
clone_size: many
d_call: -
j_call: TRBJ1-2

cdr3_aa: CASSLRSSGNEQFF
cdr3_nt: TGCGCCAGCAGCTTGAGGTCCTCGGGGAATGAGCAGTTCTTC
v_call: TRBV5-1
clone_size: many
d_call: -
j_call: TRBJ2-1

cdr3_aa: CSVYPQEGLVNEQFF
cdr3_nt: TGCAGCGTTTACCCACAGGAGGGGCTGGTCAATGAGCAGTTCTTC
v_call: TRBV29-1
clone_size: many
d_call: -
j_call: TRBJ2-1

cdr3_aa: CASSDPNREVHPSDEQFF
cdr3_nt: TGTGCCAGCAGTGACCCGAACCGGGAGGTTCATCCATCGGATGAGCAGTTCTTC
v_call: TRBV2
clone_size: many
d_call: TRBD2
j_call: TRBJ2-1

cdr3_aa: CASSFSENEQFF
cdr3_nt: TGTGCCAGCAGCTTTTCCGAGAATGAGCAGTTCTTC
v_call: TRBV11-2
clone_size: -
d_call: -
j_call: TRBJ2-1

cdr3_aa: CASSQDPTGSDSPLHF
cdr3_nt: TGCGCCAGCAGCCAAGATCCCACAGGCTCGGATTCACCCCTCCACTTT
v_call: TRBV4-3
clone_size: many
d_call: -
j_call: TRBJ1-6

cdr3_aa: CASSPRTGQETQYF
cdr3_nt: TGCGCCAGCAGCCCGCGGACAGGTCAAGAGACCCAGTACTTC
v_call: TRBV5-1
clone_size: many
d_call: TRBD1
j_call: TRBJ2-5

cdr3_aa: CASSDRDRAIDTQYF
cdr3_nt: TGTGCCAGCAGTGATCGGGACAGGGCCATAGATACGCAGTATTTT
v_call: TRBV6-1
clone_size: many
d_call: TRBD1
j_call: TRBJ2-3

cdr3_aa: CASSSASGPYNEQFF
cdr3_nt: TGCGCCAGCAGCTCGGCTAGCGGGCCTTACAATGAGCAGTTCTTC
v_call: TRBV5-1
clone_size: many
d_call: TRBD2
j_call: TRBJ2-1

cdr3_aa: CASSSPGGTKNTEAFF
cdr3_nt: TGTGCCAGCAGTTCCCCTGGGGGGACTAAGAACACTGAAGCTTTCTTT
v_call: TRBV7-9
clone_size: -
d_call: -
j_call: TRBJ1-1

cdr3_aa: CATSDFQGSSYNEQFF
cdr3_nt: TGTGCCACCAGTGATTTTCAAGGGAGCTCCTACAATGAGCAGTTCTTC
v_call: TRBV24-1
clone_size: -
d_call: -
j_call: TRBJ2-1

cdr3_aa: CASSRTSGGEAYEQYF
cdr3_nt: TGTGCCAGCAGCCGGACTAGCGGGGGCGAAGCCTACGAGCAGTACTTC
v_call: TRBV5-6
clone_size: many
d_call: TRBD2
j_call: TRBJ2-7

cdr3_aa: CASSQGTGGIYNEQFF
cdr3_nt: TGTGCCAGCAGCCAAGGAACGGGCGGGATCTACAATGAGCAGTTCTTC
v_call: TRBV3-1
clone_size: many
d_call: -
j_call: TRBJ2-1

cdr3_aa: CSASPGQGPYEQYF
cdr3_nt: TGCAGTGCTAGCCCGGGACAGGGCCCCTACGAGCAGTACTTC
v_call: TRBV20-1
clone_size: few
d_call: TRBD1
j_call: TRBJ2-7

cdr3_aa: CASSFGPAYEQYF
cdr3_nt: TGTGCCAGCAGTTTTGGGCCGGCCTACGAGCAGTACTTC
v_call: TRBV27
clone_size: many
d_call: -
j_call: TRBJ2-7

cdr3_aa: CAISEPGQGVSNYGYTF
cdr3_nt: TGTGCCATCAGTGAACCGGGACAGGGGGTTTCTAACTATGGCTACACCTTC
v_call: TRBV10-3
clone_size: many
d_call: TRBD1
j_call: TRBJ1-2

cdr3_aa: CASSQERAGTGISDTQYF
cdr3_nt: TGTGCCAGCAGCCAAGAAAGGGCCGGGACAGGGATCTCCGATACGCAGTATTTT
v_call: TRBV4-2
clone_size: -
d_call: TRBD1
j_call: TRBJ2-3

cdr3_aa: CASSSPLGRSVSGELFF
cdr3_nt: TGTGCCAGCAGCTCCCCCCTGGGTCGGTCAGTCTCCGGGGAGCTGTTTTTT
v_call: TRBV5-6
clone_size: many
d_call: -
j_call: TRBJ2-2

cdr3_aa: CASKTGGWNAQYF
cdr3_nt: TGTGCCAGCAAGACAGGGGGCTGGAATGCGCAGTATTTT
v_call: TRBV7-2
clone_size: -
d_call: TRBD1
j_call: TRBJ2-3

cdr3_aa: CASRPGPHSYEQYF
cdr3_nt: TGTGCCAGCAGACCTGGACCGCACTCCTACGAGCAGTACTTC
v_call: TRBV12-3/TRBV12-4
clone_size: many
d_call: -
j_call: TRBJ2-7

cdr3_aa: CASSPTGSDFNEQFF
cdr3_nt: TGCGCCAGCAGCCCGACAGGGTCGGATTTCAATGAGCAGTTCTTC
v_call: TRBV5-1
clone_size: many
d_call: TRBD1
j_call: TRBJ2-1

cdr3_aa: CASMSGDQETQYF
cdr3_nt: TGTGCCAGCATGTCAGGGGACCAAGAGACCCAGTACTTC
v_call: TRBV27
clone_size: many
d_call: -
j_call: TRBJ2-5

cdr3_aa: CASSHQGATEQYF
cdr3_nt: TGTGCCAGCAGCCATCAGGGGGCAACCGAGCAGTACTTC
v_call: TRBV14
clone_size: many
d_call: TRBD1
j_call: TRBJ2-7

cdr3_aa: CASSLTAGVSEQFF
cdr3_nt: TGTGCCAGCAGCTTGACAGCGGGAGTTAGTGAGCAGTTCTTC
v_call: TRBV7-8
clone_size: -
d_call: TRBD2
j_call: TRBJ2-1